The present entry profiles one TCR beta chain with its context. The entry originates in a study of T cell clones after liver transplantation. At the level of the study: TCRbeta sequencing after a pre-transplant mixed lymphocyte reaction identified graft-donor-reactive clones, later tracked in post-transplant blood. Patients counted as tolerant after at least one year off all immunosuppression, enzymes not exceeding twice normal.

The assay was immunoSEQ multiplex PCR, and TCRdb's table has in-frame clones only and misses some. The sample carries tens of thousands of clones, 60% to 75% recorded once. The CDR3 sequence is 13 residues long. Trimming took 1 base from V and 8 from J, leaving 12 bases between them. Germline-derived CDR1 and CDR2 are SGHDT and YYEEEE. The V gene is TRBV5-6, the J gene TRBJ1-2, with a weak D call TRBD1 (6 bases). The sequence was collected from a human patient who received a liver transplant. Some T cells may originate from the graft donor. The specimen was CD4+ T cells from blood, collected at the 22-month timepoint. CDR3 bases: TGTGCCAGCAGCTTGCAGGGGCCGAGCGGCTACACCTTC. Amino acid sequence: CASSLQGPSGYTF.